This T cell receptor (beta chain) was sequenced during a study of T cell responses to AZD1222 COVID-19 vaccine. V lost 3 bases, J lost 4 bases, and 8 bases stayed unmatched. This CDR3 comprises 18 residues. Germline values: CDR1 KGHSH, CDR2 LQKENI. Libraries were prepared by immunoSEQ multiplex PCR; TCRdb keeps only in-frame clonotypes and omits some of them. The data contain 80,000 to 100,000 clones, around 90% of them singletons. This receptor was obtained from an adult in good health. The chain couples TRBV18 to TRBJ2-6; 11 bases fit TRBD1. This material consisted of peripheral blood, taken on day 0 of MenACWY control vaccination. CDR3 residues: CASSPIRTGGIGANVLTF. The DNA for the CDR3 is TGTGCCAGCTCACCGATAAGGACAGGGGGCATCGGGGCCAACGTCCTGACTTTC.